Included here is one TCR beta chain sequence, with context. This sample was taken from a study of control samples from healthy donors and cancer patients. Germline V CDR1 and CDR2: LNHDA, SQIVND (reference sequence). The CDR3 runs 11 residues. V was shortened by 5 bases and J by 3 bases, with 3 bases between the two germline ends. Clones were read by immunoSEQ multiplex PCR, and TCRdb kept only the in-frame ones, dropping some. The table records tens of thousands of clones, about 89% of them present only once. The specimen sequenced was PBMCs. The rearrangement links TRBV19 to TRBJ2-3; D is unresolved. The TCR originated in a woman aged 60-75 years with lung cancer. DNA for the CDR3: TGTGCCAGTAGTGCGACAGATACGCAGTATTTT. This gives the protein CASSATDTQYF.